This T cell receptor beta chain was documented in a study of regulatory T cells in long-lasting Graves disease. Study-level points and caveats: When disease was persistent, TRBV28, TRBJ1-2 and TRBJ2-5 were the favored segments. Persistent Graves' patients showed reduced TCR diversity versus newly diagnosed patients.

This clonotype was found many times. Its specificity is unknown. Trimming shortened V by 9 bases and J by 0 bases, and 18 bases separated the two germline ends. Germline lookup yields CDR1 LNHDA and CDR2 SQIVND (reference sequence). The length of the CDR3 is 16 residues. Described time point: newly diagnosed GD, antithyroid drugs for less than 3 months. PBMC-derived RNA was used for the TCR library. American Thyroid Association guidelines defined Graves' disease diagnosis. CDR3 regions were amplified by Arm-PCR using iRepertoire HTBI primers to build TCR beta libraries. TCRdb fed the multiplex PCR reads into MiXCR, producing one record per CDR3 protein. The repertoire holds about 360,000 distinct CDR3 sequences, with 15% to 20% as singletons. The same data also went into a second study, on T cells in Graves' hyperthyroidism and ophthalmopathy.

The gene calls are TRBV19 and TRBJ1-5; possible D gene TRBD1, 5 bases. The sequencing used peripheral blood mononuclear cells (PBMCs), collected at new diagnosis, from a patient treated with antithyroid drugs. This receptor was identified in a woman aged 18-29 years with Graves disease. The CDR3 region is CASCSGGEYSNQPQHF. The CDR3 DNA follows: TGTGCCAGCTGTTCTGGAGGGGAATATAGCAATCAGCCCCAGCATTTT. The entire variable domain, with the rest obtained from reference TRBV19 and TRBJ1-5, is as follows: DGGITQSPKYLFRKEGQNVTLSCEQNLNHDAMYWYRQDPGQGLRLIYYSQIVNDFQKGDIAEGYSVSREKKESFPLTVTSAQKNPTAFYLCASCSGGEYSNQPQHFGDGTRLSIL.